This TCR beta chain was retrieved from a study of response to subunit inactivated influenza vaccine. This clonotype was seen more than once but under ten times. MiXCR was run by TCRdb on the RT-PCR reads, yielding one entry per CDR3 protein. The sample gives 450,000 to 500,000 distinct CDR3 sequences, 9.5% to 13% of which show up once; 10% to 15% is in the top ten. Germline V lookup: CDR1 DFQATT, CDR2 SNEGSKA (reference sequence). The V and J ends lost 2 bases and 2 bases, in that order; junction bases with no gene match: 6. CDR3 length: 15 amino acids. This sequence joins TRBV20-1 and TRBJ2-5; 9 bases are shared with TRBD1. The receptor's source is a man aged 50 to 60 who received an inactivated influenza vaccine. The specimen was PBMCs from blood, collected around seven weeks after vaccination. The CDR3 is CSARPWDRAQETQYF. For the CDR3, the DNA is TGCAGTGCTAGACCTTGGGACAGGGCTCAAGAGACCCAGTACTTC.